This TCR beta chain appears in the sequencing data of a study of blood T cell repertoires in COVID-19. For the study at large: COVID-19 samples collected from the United States, Italy and Spain covered acute and convalescent phases.

As originally analysed: Amplification from reference gene primers served as the basis for estimated nucleated cell counts. Sequencing was performed with immunoSEQ multiplex PCR; in TCRdb, only in-frame clones are kept and a portion is missing. That table is the source of V, J and clone size, and D and trimming were worked out from the DNA. The sample has about 150,000 clones; about nine tenths are singletons. This CDR3 is built from 13 residues. From germline, CDR1 is MNHEY and CDR2 SVGEGT. V shed 5 bases and J shed 5 bases, with 10 bases lying between them. V usage is TRBV6-2 or TRBV6-3 and J usage is TRBJ1-5; D ambiguous. The source material was peripheral blood. This TCR was sampled from a woman in her sixties with active or convalescent COVID-19. The CDR3 nucleotides are TGTGCCAGCAGTCTAGGACTGGATCAGCCCCAGCATTTT. This sequence encodes CASSLGLDQPQHF.